The rows below give T cell receptor beta chains drawn from one sample of a study of CD4 T cells in relation to SARS-CoV-2 and coronaviruses. Sequencing used immunoSEQ multiplex PCR; TCRdb keeps in-frame clones, though not all of them. The top ten hold 0.4% of the sample, which has approximately 60,000 clones, about 91% seen once. Source material: naive CD4+ T cells from PBMCs. Receptors were obtained from an adult with COVID-19. CDR3s include the opening cysteine and the closing phenylalanine or tryptophan. The D gene is left open where the match is weak. Where a row states a size, it is once, few, many or the class of an expanded clone; other rows omit it.

>.|.|TRBJ2-3|TRBV18
TGTGCCAGCTCACCGGGACGGACAGATACGCAGTATTTT
CASSPGRTDTQYF
>.|TRBD2|TRBJ2-2|TRBV7-3
TGTGCCAGCAGCCCCCGACTAGCTGAGGCCGGGGAGCTGTTTTTT
CASSPRLAEAGELFF
>.|.|TRBJ2-1|TRBV7-9
TGTGCCAGCAGCTTAGAAGGCCAGTTCTTC
CASSLEGQFF
>.|TRBD1|TRBJ2-7|TRBV11-2
TGTGCCAGCAGGGTTGTCGGACAGGGTACCTACGAGCAGTACTTC
CASRVVGQGTYEQYF
>.|TRBD1|TRBJ2-1|TRBV5-1
TGCGCCAGCAGCTTGGCTTGGACAGGGTTTCACAATGAGCAGTTCTTC
CASSLAWTGFHNEQFF
>once|TRBD2|TRBJ2-2|TRBV5-5
TGTGCCAGCAGCCCCCGTTCAGGGCGGGAGGGATCCTTGAACACCGGGGAGCTGTTTTTT
CASSPRSGREGSLNTGELFF
>.|.|TRBJ1-5|TRBV4-1
TGCGCCAGCAGCCAAGGCCCCTGGGGCAGCAATCAGCCCCAGCATTTT
CASSQGPWGSNQPQHF
>.|.|TRBJ1-1|TRBV18
TGTGCCAGCTCACCACAAGGACAGCCGAACACTGAAGCTTTCTTT
CASSPQGQPNTEAFF
>.|.|TRBJ1-3|TRBV6-6
TGTGCCAGCAGCCGAGGTAGAAACACCATATATTTT
CASSRGRNTIYF
>.|.|TRBJ1-5|TRBV5-6
TGTGCCAGCAGCTCCAGAGAGCATCAGCCCCAGCATTTT
CASSSREHQPQHF
>.|.|TRBJ2-7|TRBV10-1
TGCGCCAGCAGTGAGAATACGGGCGAGCAGTACTTC
CASSENTGEQYF